This is a list of T cell receptor beta chains from one sample in a study of blood T cell repertoires in COVID-19. Libraries were prepared by immunoSEQ multiplex PCR; TCRdb keeps only in-frame clonotypes and omits some of them. The sample records roughly 80,000 clones, 60% to 85% being singletons. The sample was peripheral blood. The receptors stem from a human donor in a cohort sampled during active COVID-19. Each CDR3 is given with its conserved first and last residue. D genes are given only for firm matches. The listing skips clone size in some rows; elsewhere it reads once, few, many or a size class.

clone_size	v_call	j_call	cdr3_length	d_call	cdr3_aa	cdr3_nt
-	TRBV18	TRBJ1-5	16	-	CASSPPGHYSNQPQHF	TGTGCCAGCTCACCACCGGGACACTATAGCAATCAGCCCCAGCATTTT
-	TRBV7-6	TRBJ1-5	17	-	CASSSSLTGFDNQPQHF	TGTGCCAGCAGCTCGTCCCTAACAGGGTTTGACAATCAGCCCCAGCATTTT
-	TRBV5-3	TRBJ1-1	16	TRBD1	CARSLIVAGGETEAFF	TGTGCCAGAAGCTTGATCGTCGCAGGGGGCGAAACTGAAGCTTTCTTT
-	TRBV7-9	TRBJ2-7	19	-	CASSWDPYGGTGEPYEQYF	TGTGCCAGCAGCTGGGATCCCTATGGGGGGACTGGGGAGCCCTACGAGCAGTACTTC
-	TRBV25-1	TRBJ2-5	13	TRBD2	CASSGGGRQTQYF	TGTGCCAGCAGCGGCGGGGGGCGGCAGACCCAGTACTTC
-	TRBV5-1	TRBJ2-7	14	TRBD1	CASSLTDRGYEQYF	TGCGCCAGCAGCCTGACGGACAGGGGCTACGAGCAGTACTTC
-	TRBV9	TRBJ2-5	20	-	CASMGDGLAQDRIFGYTQYF	TGTGCCAGCATGGGGGATGGCCTAGCACAAGACAGGATCTTCGGGTATACCCAGTACTTC
-	TRBV14	TRBJ1-2	14	-	CASSRDSKNYGYTF	TGTGCCAGCAGCCGCGACAGCAAAAACTATGGCTACACCTTC
few	TRBV7-8	TRBJ2-2	14	-	CASSLDWNTGELFF	TGTGCCAGCAGCTTAGACTGGAACACCGGGGAGCTGTTTTTT
-	TRBV19	TRBJ1-4	13	-	CASMGQFNEKLFF	TGTGCCAGTATGGGCCAGTTTAATGAAAAACTGTTTTTT
-	TRBV5-1	TRBJ1-1	16	TRBD1	CASSLGWTGGNTEAFF	TGCGCCAGCAGCTTGGGGTGGACAGGGGGGAACACTGAAGCTTTCTTT
-	TRBV6-5	TRBJ1-1	15	-	CASKDGRVVGTEAFF	TGTGCCAGCAAAGATGGCAGGGTCGTTGGCACTGAAGCTTTCTTT
-	TRBV7-2	TRBJ2-5	16	-	CASSLGLTGNQETQYF	TGTGCCAGCAGCTTAGGCCTAACCGGGAACCAAGAGACCCAGTACTTC
-	TRBV3-1/TRBV3-2	TRBJ2-3	14	-	CASSQGGGTDTQYF	TGTGCCAGCAGCCAGGGCGGGGGCACAGATACGCAGTATTTT
once	TRBV4-3	TRBJ2-7	16	-	CASSQGHGGLGVEQYF	TGCGCCAGCAGCCAAGGGCACGGGGGATTGGGCGTCGAGCAGTACTTC
-	TRBV27	TRBJ2-6	15	-	CASSLSWAGANVLTF	TGTGCCAGCAGTTTATCCTGGGCCGGGGCCAACGTCCTGACTTTC
-	TRBV19	TRBJ2-7	15	-	CASSIQGRSSYEQYF	TGTGCCAGTAGTATTCAGGGGCGCTCCTCCTACGAGCAGTACTTC
-	TRBV9	TRBJ1-1	14	-	CASSPSLLNTEAFF	TGTGCCAGCAGCCCCTCCTTGTTGAACACTGAAGCTTTCTTT
-	TRBV19	TRBJ2-6	18	-	CASSVLGTYHSGANVLTF	TGTGCCAGTAGTGTCCTTGGCACATATCACTCTGGGGCCAACGTCCTGACTTTC
-	TRBV9	TRBJ2-5	17	TRBD2	CASSTPVVAGGQETQYF	TGTGCCAGCAGCACCCCCGTCGTAGCGGGGGGGCAAGAGACCCAGTACTTC
once	TRBV9	TRBJ2-7	15	TRBD2	CASSAGSGSSYEQYF	TGTGCCAGCAGCGCCGGTAGCGGGAGCTCCTACGAGCAGTACTTC
-	TRBV2	TRBJ2-7	14	TRBD1	CASRGQRSTYEQYF	TGTGCCAGCAGGGGACAGAGAAGTACCTACGAGCAGTACTTC
-	TRBV29-1	TRBJ1-3	12	-	CSVEGAGNTIYF	TGCAGCGTTGAGGGAGCTGGAAACACCATATATTTT
-	TRBV18	TRBJ1-2	14	-	CASSPGRVGYGYTF	TGTGCCAGCTCACCCGGCAGGGTCGGCTATGGCTACACCTTC
-	TRBV7-2	TRBJ2-7	16	TRBD1	CASSLDGTGFSYEQYF	TGTGCCAGCAGCTTAGACGGGACAGGGTTTTCCTACGAGCAGTACTTC
-	TRBV11-2	TRBJ2-7	14	TRBD1	CASSPSLGGLGQYF	TGTGCCAGCAGCCCCAGTTTAGGGGGCCTGGGGCAGTACTTC
-	TRBV5-8	TRBJ2-5	10	-	CAPRRETQYF	TGTGCCCCCCGTCGGGAGACCCAGTACTTC
-	TRBV2	TRBJ2-3	13	TRBD2	CASSRGGRDTQYF	TGTGCCAGCTCGCGGGGGGGCCGAGATACGCAGTATTTT
once	TRBV12-3/TRBV12-4	TRBJ1-2	13	TRBD1	CASSLRQGLGYTF	TGTGCCAGCAGTTTAAGACAGGGACTTGGCTACACCTTC
once	TRBV19	TRBJ2-5	13	TRBD2	CASSTRDSGVKYF	TGTGCCAGTAGTACCCGGGATAGCGGGGTTAAGTACTTC
-	TRBV5-1	TRBJ2-1	14	-	CASSLVAGANEQFF	TGCGCCAGCAGCTTGGTCGCGGGGGCCAATGAGCAGTTCTTC
once	TRBV30	TRBJ2-3	15	-	CAWRLRWGATDTQYF	TGTGCCTGGAGGTTGAGGTGGGGCGCCACAGATACGCAGTATTTT
-	TRBV2	TRBJ1-2	11	-	CASSDSYGYTF	TGTGCCAGCAGTGATAGCTATGGCTACACCTTC
-	TRBV18	TRBJ1-2	14	-	CASSQTGTREGYTF	TGTGCCAGCTCACAAACCGGGACCCGGGAGGGCTACACCTTC
-	TRBV28	TRBJ2-7	14	-	CASSPQDRNYEQYF	TGTGCCAGCAGTCCCCAAGACAGGAACTACGAGCAGTACTTC
-	TRBV2	TRBJ1-2	15	-	CASSVTPRPGDGYTF	TGTGCCAGCAGTGTTACACCGAGGCCCGGGGATGGCTACACCTTC
-	TRBV2	TRBJ2-2	15	-	CASSALGGNTGELFF	TGTGCCAGCAGCGCTTTGGGGGGAAACACCGGGGAGCTGTTTTTT
-	TRBV2	TRBJ1-3	15	-	CASKGVPSSGNTIYF	TGTGCCAGCAAGGGGGTGCCTAGCTCTGGAAACACCATATATTTT
-	TRBV2	TRBJ2-7	13	-	CASSELHRDEQYF	TGTGCCAGCAGTGAACTTCACAGGGACGAGCAGTACTTC
-	TRBV5-1	TRBJ1-5	15	-	CASSLESGANQPQHF	TGCGCCAGCAGCTTGGAAAGCGGGGCTAATCAGCCCCAGCATTTT
-	TRBV12-5	TRBJ2-3	16	TRBD2	CASGLVLAGGEWTQYF	TGTGCTAGTGGTTTGGTACTAGCGGGGGGGGAATGGACGCAGTATTTT
-	TRBV5-1	TRBJ1-1	11	-	CASNRQTEAFF	TGCGCCAGCAACCGACAGACTGAAGCTTTCTTT
few	TRBV2	TRBJ2-7	14	-	CASKLRDFLYEQYF	TGTGCCAGCAAGTTGAGGGATTTTCTCTACGAGCAGTACTTC
-	TRBV2	TRBJ2-4	18	TRBD2	CASRVTSGGSVAKNIQYF	TGTGCCAGCAGGGTGACTAGCGGGGGGTCCGTAGCCAAAAACATTCAGTACTTC
few	TRBV19	TRBJ1-2	14	-	CASSSGFDSYGYTF	TGTGCCAGTAGTTCAGGGTTCGACAGCTATGGCTACACCTTC
-	TRBV25-1	TRBJ2-7	12	-	CASSEFKEVQYF	TGTGCCAGCAGTGAATTTAAAGAGGTGCAGTACTTC
-	TRBV5-8	TRBJ2-6	15	-	CASRILQGGANVLTF	TGTGCCAGTAGAATTCTACAGGGTGGGGCCAACGTCCTGACTTTC
-	TRBV7-6	TRBJ1-5	16	-	CASSLGGGYSNQPQHF	TGTGCCAGCAGCTTAGGAGGGGGATATAGCAATCAGCCCCAGCATTTT
-	TRBV7-9	TRBJ2-2	15	TRBD1	CASSLKQGLSGELFF	TGTGCCAGCAGCCTAAAACAGGGGTTGAGCGGGGAGCTGTTTTTT
-	TRBV2	TRBJ1-1	14	-	CASSVTGTPKEAFF	TGTGCCAGCAGTGTTACCGGGACACCGAAGGAGGCTTTCTTT
-	TRBV7-8	TRBJ2-7	17	TRBD2	CASSSGTSGGLSYEQYF	TGTGCCAGCAGCTCCGGGACTAGCGGGGGCCTCTCCTACGAGCAGTACTTC
few	TRBV9	TRBJ2-7	15	TRBD1	CASSTTGGLAYEQYF	TGTGCCAGCAGCACTACAGGGGGTCTGGCCTACGAGCAGTACTTC
-	TRBV7-9	TRBJ1-2	16	TRBD1	CASSRLFRTGVGGYTF	TGTGCCAGCAGCCGACTCTTCCGCACAGGGGTCGGAGGCTACACCTTC
-	TRBV2	TRBJ1-2	13	-	CASSGGDRYGYTF	TGTGCCAGCAGTGGCGGGGACCGCTATGGCTACACCTTC
-	TRBV6-5	TRBJ2-4	15	-	CASSYGQPSQNIQYF	TGTGCCAGCAGTTACGGACAGCCATCCCAAAACATTCAGTACTTC